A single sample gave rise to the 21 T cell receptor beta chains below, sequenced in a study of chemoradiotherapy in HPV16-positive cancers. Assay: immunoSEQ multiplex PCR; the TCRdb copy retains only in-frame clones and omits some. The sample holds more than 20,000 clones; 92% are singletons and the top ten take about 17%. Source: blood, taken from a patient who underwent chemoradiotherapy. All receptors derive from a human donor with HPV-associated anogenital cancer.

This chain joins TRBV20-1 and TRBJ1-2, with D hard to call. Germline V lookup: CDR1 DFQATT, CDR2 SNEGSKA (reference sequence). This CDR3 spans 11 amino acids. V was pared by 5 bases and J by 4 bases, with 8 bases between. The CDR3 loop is CSALVGYGYTF. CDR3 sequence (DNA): TGCAGTGCTCTAGTCGGCTATGGCTACACCTTC.

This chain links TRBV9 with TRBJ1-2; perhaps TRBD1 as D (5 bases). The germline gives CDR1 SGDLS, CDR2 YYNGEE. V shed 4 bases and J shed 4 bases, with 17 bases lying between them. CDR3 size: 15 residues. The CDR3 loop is CASSSRGATGYGYTF. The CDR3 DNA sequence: TGTGCCAGCAGCTCCCGTGGGGCTACGGGCTATGGCTACACCTTC.

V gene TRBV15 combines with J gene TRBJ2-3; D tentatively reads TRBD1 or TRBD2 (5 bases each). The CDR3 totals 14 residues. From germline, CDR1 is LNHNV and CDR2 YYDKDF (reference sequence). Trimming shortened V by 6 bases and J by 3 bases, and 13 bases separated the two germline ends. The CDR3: CATRGESETDTQYF. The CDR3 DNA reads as TGTGCCACCAGGGGGGAGTCAGAAACAGATACGCAGTATTTT.

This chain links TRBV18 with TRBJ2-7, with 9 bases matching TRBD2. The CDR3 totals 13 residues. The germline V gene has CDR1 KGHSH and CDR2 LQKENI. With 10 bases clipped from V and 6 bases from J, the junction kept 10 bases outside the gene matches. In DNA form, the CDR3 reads TGTGCCACCCAATTAGCGGGAGTTTCCGAGCAGTACTTC. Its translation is CATQLAGVSEQYF. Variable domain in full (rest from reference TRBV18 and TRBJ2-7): NAGVMQNPRHLVRRRGQEARLRCSPMKGHSHVYWYRQLPEEGLKFMVYLQKENIIDESGMPKERFSAEFPKEGPSILRIQQVVRGDSAAYFCATQLAGVSEQYFGPGTRLTVT.

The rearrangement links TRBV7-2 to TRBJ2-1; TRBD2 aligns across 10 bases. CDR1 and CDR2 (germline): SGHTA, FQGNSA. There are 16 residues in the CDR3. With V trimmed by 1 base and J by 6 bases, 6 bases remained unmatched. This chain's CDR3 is CASSLGLLAGANEQFF. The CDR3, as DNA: TGTGCCAGCAGCTTAGGCCTGCTAGCGGGAGCCAATGAGCAGTTCTTC.

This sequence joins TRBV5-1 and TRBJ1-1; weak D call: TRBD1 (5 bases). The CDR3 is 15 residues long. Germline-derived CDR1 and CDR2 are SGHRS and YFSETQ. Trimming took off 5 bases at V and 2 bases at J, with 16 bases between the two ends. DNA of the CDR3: TGCGCCAGCAGTGGGGGGGGATTGGGAAACACTGAAGCTTTCTTT. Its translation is CASSGGGLGNTEAFF. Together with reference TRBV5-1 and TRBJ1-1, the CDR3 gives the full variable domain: KAGVTQTPRYLIKTRGQQVTLSCSPISGHRSVSWYQQTPGQGLQFLFEYFSETQRNKGNFPGRFSGRQFSNSRSEMNVSTLELGDSALYLCASSGGGLGNTEAFFGQGTRLTVV.

The CDR3 sequence is CASTLADPQETQYF. The CDR3 bases are TGTGCCAGTACCCTAGCGGACCCCCAAGAGACCCAGTACTTC. The chain carries TRBV19 and TRBJ2-5, with 7 positions matching TRBD2. The CDR3 runs to 14 residues. Per germline, CDR1 LNHDA and CDR2 SQIVND (reference sequence). Trimming at V came to 7 bases and at J to 1 base, leaving 6 bases not matched to a gene.

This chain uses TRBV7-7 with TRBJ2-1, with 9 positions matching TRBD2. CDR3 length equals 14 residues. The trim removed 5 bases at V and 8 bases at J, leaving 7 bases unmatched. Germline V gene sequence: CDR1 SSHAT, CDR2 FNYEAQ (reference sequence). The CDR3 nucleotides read TGTGCCAGCAGCCCTAGCGGGGTGTGGGATGAGCAGTTCTTC. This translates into CASSPSGVWDEQFF.

The CDR3 loop reads CASSQDTGTGGNEQFF. In nucleotides, the CDR3 is TGCGCCAGCAGCCAAGATACCGGGACAGGGGGGAATGAGCAGTTCTTC. The rearrangement links TRBV4-3 to TRBJ2-1; 11 bases fit TRBD1. With V trimmed by 0 bases and J by 7 bases, 5 bases remained unmatched. The CDR3 totals 16 residues. Germline assignment: CDR1 LGHNA and CDR2 YSLEER.

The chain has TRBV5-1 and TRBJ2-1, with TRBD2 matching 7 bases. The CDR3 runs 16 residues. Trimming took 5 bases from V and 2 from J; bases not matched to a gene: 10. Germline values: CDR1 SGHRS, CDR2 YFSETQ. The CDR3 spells CASSSGAGETYNEQFF. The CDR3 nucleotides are TGCGCCAGCAGTTCTGGGGCGGGGGAAACCTACAATGAGCAGTTCTTC.

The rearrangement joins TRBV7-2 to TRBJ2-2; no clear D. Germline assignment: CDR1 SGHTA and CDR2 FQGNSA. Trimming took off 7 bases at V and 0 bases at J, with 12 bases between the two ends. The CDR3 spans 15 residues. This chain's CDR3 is CASTFGQPNTGELFF. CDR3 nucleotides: TGTGCCAGCACCTTCGGGCAGCCGAACACCGGGGAGCTGTTTTTT.

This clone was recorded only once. Written as DNA, the CDR3 is TGTGCCAGCAGCTTAGCTGGTCGGTCCGAAAAACTGTTTTTT. Residues: CASSLAGRSEKLFF. J is TRBJ1-4 and V is TRBV7-2; D is ambiguous. There are 14 residues in the CDR3. Germline V gene sequence: CDR1 SGHTA, CDR2 FQGNSA. V lost 0 bases and J lost 8, with 10 bases in between.

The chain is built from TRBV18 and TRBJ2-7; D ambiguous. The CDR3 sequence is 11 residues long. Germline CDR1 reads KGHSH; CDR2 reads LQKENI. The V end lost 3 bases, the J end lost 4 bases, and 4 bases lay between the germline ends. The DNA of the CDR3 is TGTGCCAGCTCACCCTTGTACGAGCAGTACTTC. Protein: CASSPLYEQYF.

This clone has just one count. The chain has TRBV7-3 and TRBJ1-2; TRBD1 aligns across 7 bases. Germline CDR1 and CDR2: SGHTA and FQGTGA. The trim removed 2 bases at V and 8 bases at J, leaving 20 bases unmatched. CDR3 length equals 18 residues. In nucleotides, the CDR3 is TGTGCCAGCAGCTTATGGGGTCGGACAGGCACCTCTTTCTCCGGCTACACCTTC. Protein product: CASSLWGRTGTSFSGYTF.

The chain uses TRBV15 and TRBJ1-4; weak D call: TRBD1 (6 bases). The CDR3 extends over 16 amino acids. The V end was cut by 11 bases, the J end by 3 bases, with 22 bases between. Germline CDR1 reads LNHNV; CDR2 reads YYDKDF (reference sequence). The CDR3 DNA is TGTGCCTCGTCACGGGGCGCCGGGACATCTAATGAAAAACTGTTTTTT. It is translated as CASSRGAGTSNEKLFF.

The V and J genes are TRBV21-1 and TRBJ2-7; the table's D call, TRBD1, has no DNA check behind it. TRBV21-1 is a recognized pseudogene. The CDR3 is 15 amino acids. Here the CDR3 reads CASVPKGQSSYEQYF. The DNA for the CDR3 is TGTGCCAGCGTCCCCAAGGGACAGAGCTCCTACGAGCAGTACTTC.

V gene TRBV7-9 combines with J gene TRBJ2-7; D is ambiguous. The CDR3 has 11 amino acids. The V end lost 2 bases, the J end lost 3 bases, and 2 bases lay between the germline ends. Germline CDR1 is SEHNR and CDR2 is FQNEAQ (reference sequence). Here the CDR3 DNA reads TGTGCCAGCAGCTTATTCTACGAGCAGTACTTC. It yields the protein CASSLFYEQYF.

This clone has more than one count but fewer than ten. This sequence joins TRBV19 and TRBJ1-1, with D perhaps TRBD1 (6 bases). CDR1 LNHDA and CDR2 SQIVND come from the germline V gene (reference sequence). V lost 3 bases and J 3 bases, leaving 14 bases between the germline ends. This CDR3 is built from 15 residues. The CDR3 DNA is TGTGCCAGTAGTATTCGACGGGGGGCAGACACTGAAGCTTTCTTT. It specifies CASSIRRGADTEAFF.

The CDR3 region has the DNA TGTGCCAGCAGCTTAGCGAGGACTTGGAATGAGCAGTTCTTC. This translates into CASSLARTWNEQFF. The rearrangement joins TRBV7-8 to TRBJ2-1; a possible D gene is TRBD2 (5 bases). This CDR3 is 14 amino acids long. V was pared by 0 bases and J by 7 bases, with 10 bases between. Per germline, CDR1 SGHVS and CDR2 FQNEAQ.

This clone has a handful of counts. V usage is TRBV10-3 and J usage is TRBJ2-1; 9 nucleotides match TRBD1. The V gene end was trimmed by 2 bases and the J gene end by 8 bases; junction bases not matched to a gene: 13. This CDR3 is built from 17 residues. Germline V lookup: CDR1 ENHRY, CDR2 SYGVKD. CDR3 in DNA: TGTGCCATCAGTGAGCCGAGACTTAGGGACAGGGTTGATGAGCAGTTCTTC. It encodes CAISEPRLRDRVDEQFF.

The CDR3 region is CSVEAGRGGETQYF. As DNA, the CDR3 is TGCAGCGTTGAGGCAGGGAGGGGCGGAGAGACCCAGTACTTC. The chain combines TRBV29-1 with TRBJ2-5, with 7 nucleotides matching TRBD2. J gave up 4 bases and V 3 bases, and 8 bases lay outside the gene matches. CDR1 is SQVTM, CDR2 ANQGSEA, per germline. The CDR3 covers 14 residues.